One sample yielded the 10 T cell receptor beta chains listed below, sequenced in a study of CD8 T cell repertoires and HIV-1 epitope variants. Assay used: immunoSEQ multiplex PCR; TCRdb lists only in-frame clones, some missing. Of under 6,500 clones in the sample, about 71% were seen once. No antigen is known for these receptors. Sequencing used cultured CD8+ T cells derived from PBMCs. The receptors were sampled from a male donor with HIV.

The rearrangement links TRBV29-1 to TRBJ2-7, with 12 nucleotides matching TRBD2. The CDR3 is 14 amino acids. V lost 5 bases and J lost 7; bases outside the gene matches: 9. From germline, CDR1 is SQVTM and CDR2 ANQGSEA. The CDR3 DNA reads TGCAGCGTTCCCGGACTAGCGGGAATAGAAGAGCAGTACTTC. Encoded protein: CSVPGLAGIEEQYF.

Here the CDR3 DNA reads TGTGCCAGTAGTCCCTCGGACAGAGCCTTATATAGCAATCAGCCCCAGCATTTT. This encodes CASSPSDRALYSNQPQHF. This chain uses TRBV19 with TRBJ1-5, with a possible D match to TRBD1 (6 bases). Germline V gene sequence: CDR1 LNHDA, CDR2 SQIVND (reference sequence). The CDR3 is made up of 18 amino acids. The V end lost 5 bases, the J end lost 0 bases, and 20 bases lay between the germline ends.

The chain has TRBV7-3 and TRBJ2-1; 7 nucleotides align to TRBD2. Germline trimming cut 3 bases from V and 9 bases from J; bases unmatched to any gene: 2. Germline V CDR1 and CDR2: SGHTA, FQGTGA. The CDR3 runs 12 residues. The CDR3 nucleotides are TGTGCCAGCAGCTTGGGCGGGGGTGAGCAGTTCTTC. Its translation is CASSLGGGEQFF.

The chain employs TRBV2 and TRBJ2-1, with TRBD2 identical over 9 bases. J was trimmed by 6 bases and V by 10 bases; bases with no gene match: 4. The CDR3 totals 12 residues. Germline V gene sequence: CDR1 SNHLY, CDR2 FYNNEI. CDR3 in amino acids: CATGLARNEQFF. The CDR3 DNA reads TGTGCCACTGGACTAGCGCGCAATGAGCAGTTCTTC.

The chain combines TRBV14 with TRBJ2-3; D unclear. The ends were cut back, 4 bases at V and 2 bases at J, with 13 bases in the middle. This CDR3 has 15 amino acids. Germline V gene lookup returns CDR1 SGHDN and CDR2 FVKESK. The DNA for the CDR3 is TGTGCCAGCAGCCTCGTGACTGATTACACAGATACGCAGTATTTT. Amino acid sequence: CASSLVTDYTDTQYF.

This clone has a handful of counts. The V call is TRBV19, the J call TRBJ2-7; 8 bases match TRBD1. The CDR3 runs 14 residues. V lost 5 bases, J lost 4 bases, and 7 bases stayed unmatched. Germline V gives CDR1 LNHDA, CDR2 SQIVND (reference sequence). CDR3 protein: CASSSRDRQYEQYF. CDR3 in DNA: TGTGCCAGTAGTTCCCGGGACAGGCAGTACGAGCAGTACTTC.

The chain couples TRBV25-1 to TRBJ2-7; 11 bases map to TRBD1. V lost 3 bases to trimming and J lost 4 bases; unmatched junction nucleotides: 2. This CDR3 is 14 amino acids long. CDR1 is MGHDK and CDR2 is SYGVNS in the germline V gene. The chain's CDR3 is CASSDGQGAYEQYF. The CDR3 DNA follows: TGTGCCAGCAGTGATGGACAGGGGGCTTACGAGCAGTACTTC.

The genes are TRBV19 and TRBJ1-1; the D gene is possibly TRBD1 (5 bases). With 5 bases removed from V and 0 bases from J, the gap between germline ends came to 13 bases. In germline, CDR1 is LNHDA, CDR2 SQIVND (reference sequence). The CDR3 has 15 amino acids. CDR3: CASSQGRPLNTEAFF. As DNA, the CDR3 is TGTGCCAGTAGTCAGGGACGACCGCTGAACACTGAAGCTTTCTTT.

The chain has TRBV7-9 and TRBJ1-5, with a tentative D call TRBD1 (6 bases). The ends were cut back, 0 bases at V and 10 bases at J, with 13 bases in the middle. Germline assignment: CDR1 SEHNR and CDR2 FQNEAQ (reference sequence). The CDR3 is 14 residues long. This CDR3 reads CASSLAQGLEPQHF. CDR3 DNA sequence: TGTGCCAGCAGCTTAGCCCAGGGGTTGGAACCCCAGCATTTT.

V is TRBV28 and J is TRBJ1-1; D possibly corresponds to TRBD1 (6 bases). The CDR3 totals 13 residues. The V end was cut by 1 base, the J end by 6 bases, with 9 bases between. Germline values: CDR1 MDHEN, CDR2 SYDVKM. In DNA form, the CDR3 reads TGTGCCAGCAGTTTATTTGAGGGGGCTGAAGCTTTCTTT. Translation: CASSLFEGAEAFF.